These 5 T cell receptor beta chains originate from one sample sequenced in a study of blood T cell repertoires in COVID-19. Clones were read by immunoSEQ multiplex PCR, and TCRdb kept only the in-frame ones, dropping some. This table has more than 300,000 clones, about 89% appearing once. Source material: PBMCs or T cells enriched from blood (not recorded which). The origin of the receptors is a man aged 35-49 years in a cohort exposed to, infected with or recovered from COVID-19 (not recorded which).

This chain joins TRBV5-1 and TRBJ2-5, with 13 bases aligning to TRBD2. V was clipped by 4 bases and J by 5 bases; unmatched bases: 11. The germline V gene has CDR1 SGHRS and CDR2 YFSETQ. The CDR3 sequence is 17 residues long. The CDR3 loop reads CASSGRLRTSGSETQYF. CDR3 bases: TGCGCCAGCAGCGGACGACTGAGGACTAGCGGGAGCGAGACCCAGTACTTC. Full variable domain (missing parts from reference TRBV5-1 and TRBJ2-5): KAGVTQTPRYLIKTRGQQVTLSCSPISGHRSVSWYQQTPGQGLQFLFEYFSETQRNKGNFPGRFSGRQFSNSRSEMNVSTLELGDSALYLCASSGRLRTSGSETQYFGPGTRLLVL.

The chain has TRBV5-1 and TRBJ1-1, with D perhaps matching TRBD1 (5 bases). This CDR3 spans 15 amino acids. CDR1 SGHRS and CDR2 YFSETQ come from the germline V gene. V was shortened by 2 bases and J by 0 bases, with 11 bases between the two germline ends. The DNA of the CDR3 is TGCGCCAGCAGCTTAGGGGAAGTAATGAACACTGAAGCTTTCTTT. Its translation is CASSLGEVMNTEAFF.

The chain couples TRBV7-9 to TRBJ2-7, with 12 bases identical to TRBD1. This CDR3 is built from 13 residues. Trimming took 5 bases from V and 6 from J; bases not matched to a gene: 2. Germline values: CDR1 SEHNR, CDR2 FQNEAQ (reference sequence). The CDR3 spells CASSRDRGLEQYF. CDR3 DNA sequence: TGTGCCAGCAGCAGGGACAGGGGGCTCGAGCAGTACTTC.

This clone appeared once. The identical CDR3 is also encoded by other nucleotide sequences in the sample. The rearrangement uses TRBV20-1 and TRBJ2-7, with D hard to call. The CDR3 spans 11 residues. V lost 3 bases and J 2 bases, leaving 5 bases between the germline ends. The germline CDR1 and CDR2 sequences are DFQATT and SNEGSKA (reference sequence). The CDR3 reads CSARTPYEQYF. The CDR3 DNA is TGCAGTGCTAGGACACCCTACGAGCAGTACTTC.

The chain employs TRBV28 and TRBJ2-3, with 13 nucleotides matching TRBD2. The trim removed 2 bases at V and 2 bases at J, leaving 1 base unmatched. CDR3 size: 16 residues. CDR1 is MDHEN, CDR2 SYDVKM, per germline. This CDR3 reads CASSLGLAGDTDTQYF. The CDR3 DNA reads TGTGCCAGCAGTTTAGGACTAGCGGGGGACACAGATACGCAGTATTTT.